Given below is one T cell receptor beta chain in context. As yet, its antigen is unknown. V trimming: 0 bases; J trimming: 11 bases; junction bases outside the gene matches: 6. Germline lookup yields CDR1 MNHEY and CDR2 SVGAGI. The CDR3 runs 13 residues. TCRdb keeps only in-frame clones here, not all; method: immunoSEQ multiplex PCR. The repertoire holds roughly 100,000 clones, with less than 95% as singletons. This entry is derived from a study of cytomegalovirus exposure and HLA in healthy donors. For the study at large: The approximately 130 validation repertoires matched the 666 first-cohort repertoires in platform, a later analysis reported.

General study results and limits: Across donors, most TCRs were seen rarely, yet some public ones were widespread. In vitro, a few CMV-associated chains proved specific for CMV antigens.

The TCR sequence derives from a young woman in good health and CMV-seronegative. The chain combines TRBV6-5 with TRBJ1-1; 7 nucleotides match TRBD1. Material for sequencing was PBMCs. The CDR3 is CASSYSPTGMAFF. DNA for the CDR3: TGTGCCAGCAGTTACTCGCCGACAGGGATGGCTTTCTTT.